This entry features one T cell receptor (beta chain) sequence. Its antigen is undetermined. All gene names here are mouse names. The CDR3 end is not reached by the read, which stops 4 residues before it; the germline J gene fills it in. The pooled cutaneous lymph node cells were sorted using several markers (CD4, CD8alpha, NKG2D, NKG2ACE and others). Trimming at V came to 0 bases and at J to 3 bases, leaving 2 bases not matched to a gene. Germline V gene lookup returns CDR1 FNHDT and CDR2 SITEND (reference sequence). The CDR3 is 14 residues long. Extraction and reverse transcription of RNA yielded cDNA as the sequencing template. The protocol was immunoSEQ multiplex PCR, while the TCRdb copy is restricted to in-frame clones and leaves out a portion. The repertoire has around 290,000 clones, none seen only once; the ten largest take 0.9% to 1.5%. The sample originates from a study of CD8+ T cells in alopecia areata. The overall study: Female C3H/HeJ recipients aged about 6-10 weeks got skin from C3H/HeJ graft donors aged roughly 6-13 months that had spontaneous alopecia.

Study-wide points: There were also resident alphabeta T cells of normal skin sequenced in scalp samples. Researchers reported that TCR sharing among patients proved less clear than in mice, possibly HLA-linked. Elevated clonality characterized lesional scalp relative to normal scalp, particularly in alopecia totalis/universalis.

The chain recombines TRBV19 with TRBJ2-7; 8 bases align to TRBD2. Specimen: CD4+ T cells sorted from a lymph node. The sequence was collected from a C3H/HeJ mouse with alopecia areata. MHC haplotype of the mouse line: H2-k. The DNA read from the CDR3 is TGTGCCAGCAGTATAGGCTGGGGGGACTAT. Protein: CASSIGWGDY. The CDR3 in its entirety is CASSIGWGDYEQYF. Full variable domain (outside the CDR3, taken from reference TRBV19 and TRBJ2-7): GGIITQTPKFLIGQEGQKLTLKCQQNFNHDTMYWYRQDSGKGLRLIYYSITENDLQKGDLSEGYDASREKKSSFSLTVTSAQKNEMAVFLCASSIGWGDYEQYFGPGTRLTVL.